These 5 T cell receptor beta chains came from one sample sequenced in a study of human thymus T cells. Sequenced by immunoSEQ multiplex PCR; TCRdb stores in-frame clones only, minus some. The sample carries 54,000 or so clones, 90% to 95% recorded once. Sequencing used blood. The receptors derive from a boy in the first two years of life with a congenital heart defect but otherwise immunologically healthy.

This clone has only one observation. The chain has TRBV27 and TRBJ1-5; D is possibly TRBD1 (5 bases). The CDR3 runs to 16 residues. V was clipped by 1 base and J by 0 bases, with 10 bases between them. CDR1 is MNHEY and CDR2 is SMNVEV in the germline V gene (reference sequence). The CDR3 nucleotides read TGTGCCAGCAGTTTATTAATACAGGTTAGCAATCAGCCCCAGCATTTT. Its protein product is CASSLLIQVSNQPQHF.

The chain has TRBV28 and TRBJ2-1; 12 positions agree with TRBD2. The junction had 15 bases not matched to a gene; V was cut back by 4 bases and J by 8 bases. This CDR3 comprises 18 residues. Germline V gene sequence: CDR1 MDHEN, CDR2 SYDVKM. CDR3 DNA: TGTGCCAGCAGTTCCCCGTTTGTTCTAGCGGGAGGGCACTATGAGCAGTTCTTC. This translates into CASSSPFVLAGGHYEQFF.

Comments on this clone: Germline and junction disagree at one end, which may indicate a read error. This chain joins TRBV9 and TRBJ2-1, with D maybe TRBD2 (6 bases). The CDR3 spans 12 residues. Looked up from germline, CDR1 is SGDLS and CDR2 is YYNGEE. The CDR3 reads CASGVFRGEQFF. The CDR3, as DNA: TGTGCCAGCGGCGTATTTCGGGGGGAGCAGTTCTTC.

This clone was observed once. The chain combines TRBV7-2 with TRBJ2-3; 7 bases agree with TRBD1. V lost 5 bases, J lost 1 base, and 6 bases stayed unmatched. The CDR3 spans 15 residues. Germline assignment: CDR1 SGHTA and CDR2 FQGNSA. The CDR3 is CASSTLGTGTDTQYF. CDR3 bases: TGTGCCAGCAGCACCCTCGGGACAGGCACAGATACGCAGTATTTT.

The V and J genes are TRBV6-1 and TRBJ1-2, with TRBD1 matching 8 bases. From germline, CDR1 is MNHNS and CDR2 SASEGT. The CDR3 is 14 amino acids. V shed 4 bases and J 8 bases; nucleotides not matched to a gene: 9. The CDR3 nucleotides are TGTGCCAGCAGTGCAACGCAGGGGGCGTGGGGCTACACCTTC. Its translation: CASSATQGAWGYTF.